The rows below give T cell receptor beta chains drawn from one sample of a study of cytomegalovirus exposure and HLA in healthy donors. Measured with immunoSEQ multiplex PCR; TCRdb has only the in-frame clones, and not every one. Among about 130,000 clones listed, approximately 92% were seen once. Sequenced material: PBMCs. Receptors originate from a woman aged 18-29 years in good health and CMV-seropositive. The CDR3 runs from the conserved cysteine through the conserved F or W. Each record gives: V gene, CDR3 protein.

V: TRBV5-1
CDR3: CASSLTARTGGYGYTF

V: TRBV4-2
CDR3: CASSQEGGGADNEQFF

V: TRBV7-9
CDR3: CASSLSAGGNTIYF

V: TRBV6-6
CDR3: CASSYSGQGAGEQYF

V: TRBV18
CDR3: CASSPSNRPNTEAFF

V: TRBV7-3
CDR3: CASSLIGQGGYGYTF

V: TRBV4-1
CDR3: CASSQGQGTVSNQPQHF

V: TRBV10-3
CDR3: CAIKPGAGYEQYF

V: TRBV6-1
CDR3: CASSYRVRADTQYF

V: TRBV7-2
CDR3: CASSLREGSGQPQHF

V: TRBV27
CDR3: CASSPSRRTEAFF

V: TRBV6-6
CDR3: CASSYGAYRNTIYF

V: TRBV29-1
CDR3: CSVLETGSSPLHF

V: TRBV7-9
CDR3: CASSPPVGWTKETQYF

V: TRBV28
CDR3: CASGLAQETQYF

V: TRBV7-3
CDR3: CASSLIIGDTQYF

V: TRBV19
CDR3: CASSIGTGITEAFF